Here is one T cell receptor (beta chain) with its context. The antigen is undetermined. The data belong to a study of T-cell memory formation after mild COVID-19. The study's findings and limits: While clones contracting from day 15 to 85 were balanced between CD4 and CD8, later expanders leaned CD4+.

In TCRdb, the 5' RACE reads were re-called with MiXCR into one record per CDR3 protein. The sample carries 350,000 to 450,000 distinct CDR3 sequences, over 25% recorded once. The CDR3 consists of 13 residues. The germline gives CDR1 SGHRS, CDR2 YFSETQ. V lost 4 bases to trimming and J lost 6 bases, with 12 bases between them. Sequenced input: PBMCs or a T cell subset sorted from them (not recorded which). The chain has TRBV5-1 and TRBJ2-3; D is undetermined. This clonotype originated in an adult woman who had mild COVID-19 (a few samples of this study predate the infection). Cell type and time point are not known. For the CDR3, the DNA is TGCGCCAGCAGCGCCCCGACCGGGGATACGCAGTATTTT. This translates into CASSAPTGDTQYF.